What follows are 30 T cell receptor beta chains derived from one specimen sequenced in a study of cytomegalovirus exposure and HLA in healthy donors. The PCR employed 60 Vbeta primers together with 13 Jbeta primers. Sequencing used immunoSEQ multiplex PCR; TCRdb keeps in-frame clones, though not all of them. The table shows about 250,000 clones, with about 80% occurring only once. The source material was PBMCs. These receptors came from a girl under 10 years old in good health and CMV-seronegative.

This rearrangement joins TRBV19 to TRBJ2-7; D is possibly TRBD1 (6 bases). CDR1 and CDR2 (germline): LNHDA, SQIVND (reference sequence). Trimming stripped 3 bases from V and 0 bases from J, with 12 bases between. The length of the CDR3 is 15 residues. For the CDR3, the DNA is TGTGCCAGTAGTATCTCCCCAGGGGCCTCCTACGAGCAGTACTTC. Translating gives CASSISPGASYEQYF.

The V gene is TRBV10-2, the J gene TRBJ2-1; perhaps TRBD2 as D (5 bases). Trimming removed 3 bases from V and 3 bases from J, with 12 bases in between. Germline lookup yields CDR1 WSHSY and CDR2 SAAADI. This CDR3 region has 15 residues. CDR3 DNA sequence: TGCGCCAGCAGTGATCCTAGGGAGAACTACAATGAGCAGTTCTTC. Protein sequence: CASSDPRENYNEQFF.

The CDR3 DNA sequence: TGTGCCAGCAGTTCGCAGGACAGGGGCTACGAGCAGTACTTC. It is translated as CASSSQDRGYEQYF. The J gene is TRBJ2-7, the V gene TRBV27; TRBD1 aligns across 9 bases. From germline, CDR1 is MNHEY and CDR2 SMNVEV (reference sequence). The V gene end was trimmed by 4 bases and the J gene end by 3 bases; junction bases not matched to a gene: 4. This CDR3 contains 14 residues.

The rearrangement links TRBV5-4 to TRBJ2-7; D is unresolved. Germline V gene sequence: CDR1 SGHNT, CDR2 YYREEE (reference sequence). The V end was cut by 4 bases, the J end by 0 bases, with 11 bases between. The length of the CDR3 is 14 residues. CDR3 bases: TGTGCCAGCAGCATTACCGGTAGCTCCTACGAGCAGTACTTC. It translates to CASSITGSSYEQYF.

The chain links TRBV6-1 to TRBJ1-6; D is ambiguous. The germline V and J ends were trimmed by 2 bases and 11 bases, with 19 bases remaining between them. CDR1 MNHNS and CDR2 SASEGT come from the germline V gene. CDR3 length: 16 residues. CDR3 in amino acids: CASSEQEAHFSTPLHF. DNA of the CDR3: TGTGCCAGCAGTGAACAGGAGGCCCACTTTTCTACACCCCTCCACTTT.

The rearrangement uses TRBV10-3 and TRBJ2-7; D is possibly TRBD2 (5 bases). CDR3 length: 14 amino acids. Trimming took off 3 bases at V and 7 bases at J, with 16 bases between the two ends. Per germline, CDR1 ENHRY and CDR2 SYGVKD. The CDR3 reads CAISDFKAAGEQYF. Written as DNA, the CDR3 is TGTGCCATCAGTGATTTTAAGGCTGCGGGTGAGCAGTACTTC.

This chain uses TRBV4-1 with TRBJ2-5; the D gene is possibly TRBD1 (6 bases). V gave up 5 bases and J gave up 1 base, with 11 bases separating them. CDR3 length equals 14 residues. Germline CDR1 MGHRA, CDR2 YSYEKL. The chain's CDR3 is CASSLDSFQETQYF. The CDR3 DNA sequence: TGCGCCAGCAGCTTGGACAGCTTCCAAGAGACCCAGTACTTC.

This rearrangement joins TRBV5-1 to TRBJ2-5; 9 bases are a match to TRBD2. The DNA end favors TRBJ2-7, so the J call may be wrong. Germline V CDR1 and CDR2: SGHRS, YFSETQ. CDR3 length equals 15 residues. CDR3 sequence reads: CASSPQRGAPYEQYF. In nucleotides, the CDR3 is TGCGCCAGCAGCCCGCAGCGGGGGGCACCCTACGAGCAGTACTTC.

The rearrangement links TRBV15 to TRBJ2-3, with TRBD2 as a possible D gene (6 bases). Trimming took off 1 base at V and 2 bases at J, with 22 bases between the two ends. The CDR3 totals 19 residues. Germline V lookup: CDR1 LNHNV, CDR2 YYDKDF (reference sequence). The CDR3 loop reads CATSRARKARRDFTDTQYF. CDR3 in DNA: TGTGCCACCAGCAGAGCCCGTAAAGCACGGCGGGATTTCACAGATACGCAGTATTTT.

The chain has TRBV27 and TRBJ2-5; 10 bases align to TRBD2. The J call could be wrong; TRBJ2-7 is a better fit for the DNA end. The germline V gene has CDR1 MNHEY and CDR2 SMNVEV (reference sequence). The CDR3 is 17 amino acids. The CDR3 bases are TGTGCCAGCAGTTTACGTGGACTAGCGGAAGGGGGTCACGAGCAGTACTTC. This gives the protein CASSLRGLAEGGHEQYF.

The chain joins TRBV5-1 to TRBJ1-2; 10 nucleotides align to TRBD1. V lost 3 bases to trimming and J lost 0 bases; unmatched junction nucleotides: 2. CDR1 is SGHRS, CDR2 YFSETQ, per germline. The CDR3 consists of 15 residues. The CDR3 loop is CASSYGQGANYGYTF. In DNA form, the CDR3 reads TGCGCCAGCAGCTACGGACAGGGGGCTAACTATGGCTACACCTTC.

V usage is TRBV28 and J usage is TRBJ1-2, with unresolved D. Germline-derived CDR1 and CDR2 are MDHEN and SYDVKM. Trimming removed 3 bases at V and 4 bases at J, with 12 bases between. The CDR3 totals 14 residues. In DNA form, the CDR3 reads TGTGCCAGCAGTTTCTTGGCGGGGAGCTATGGCTACACCTTC. It yields the protein CASSFLAGSYGYTF.

The chain combines TRBV19 with TRBJ2-5; 7 bases align to TRBD1. The closer fit of TRBJ2-7 to the DNA end suggests the J call may be wrong. Germline assignment: CDR1 LNHDA and CDR2 SQIVND (reference sequence). The CDR3 has 15 amino acids. CDR3: CASSRTTGQAYEQYF. CDR3 in DNA: TGTGCCAGTAGTAGAACGACAGGGCAAGCCTACGAGCAGTACTTC.

The chain uses TRBV28 and TRBJ2-7, with TRBD2 matching 7 bases. Germline values: CDR1 MDHEN, CDR2 SYDVKM. V lost 7 bases to trimming and J lost 8 bases; unmatched junction nucleotides: 8. The CDR3 runs to 12 residues. The CDR3 is CASTGGSLKQYF. DNA for the CDR3: TGTGCCAGCACGGGAGGATCTTTAAAGCAGTACTTC.

This chain joins TRBV5-1 and TRBJ1-1; 10 bases map to TRBD1. There are 16 residues in the CDR3. Germline-derived CDR1 and CDR2 are SGHRS and YFSETQ. Trimming cost V 1 base and J 1 base; bases outside gene matches: 4. DNA of the CDR3: TGCGCCAGCAGCTTGACGACAGGGGGCGGGAACACTGAAGCTTTCTTT. This encodes CASSLTTGGGNTEAFF.

The chain is built from TRBV28 and TRBJ2-7; 7 nucleotides align to TRBD2. Germline CDR1 and CDR2: MDHEN and SYDVKM. This CDR3 has 17 amino acids. With V trimmed by 5 bases and J by 6 bases, 19 bases remained unmatched. In DNA form, the CDR3 reads TGTGCCAGCAGTCTCCACGGGCGGGAGAGGTTCCGGGGCGAGCAGTACTTC. Its translation: CASSLHGRERFRGEQYF.

Only a few counts were recorded for this clone. V gene TRBV13 combines with J gene TRBJ1-3, with 9 bases lining up with TRBD1. CDR3 size: 15 residues. The V segment lost 5 bases and the J segment 8 bases; nucleotides outside the gene matches: 10. CDR1 is PRHDT, CDR2 FYEKMQ, per germline (reference sequence). The CDR3 region has the DNA TGTGCCAGCAGCGCCGGACAGGGGTTTGGTGACACCATATATTTT. It translates to CASSAGQGFGDTIYF. The whole variable domain, filled in from reference TRBV13 and TRBJ1-3, reads AAGVIQSPRHLIKEKRETATLKCYPIPRHDTVYWYQQGPGQDPQFLISFYEKMQSDKGSIPDRFSAQQFSDYHSELNMSSLELGDSALYFCASSAGQGFGDTIYFGEGSWLTVV.

The gene calls are TRBV6-6 and TRBJ1-5; 11 bases match TRBD1. V was pared by 6 bases and J by 4 bases, with 5 bases of the junction left unmatched. This CDR3 has 15 residues. Germline V gene sequence: CDR1 MNHNY, CDR2 SVGAGI (reference sequence). The CDR3 nucleotides are TGTGCCAGCAGCTTAGGGACAGGGGGTAATCAGCCCCAGCATTTT. Translated: CASSLGTGGNQPQHF.

This clone has a single count. This chain links TRBV6-4 with TRBJ2-3, with TRBD2 identical over 9 bases. J gave up 4 bases and V 0 bases, and 5 bases lay outside the gene matches. Germline V gives CDR1 MRHNA, CDR2 SNTAGT. The CDR3 consists of 16 residues. CDR3 sequence reads: CASSDSSSGRPDTQYF. CDR3 DNA: TGTGCCAGCAGTGACTCGAGCAGCGGGAGGCCAGATACGCAGTATTTT.

CDR3 protein: CASRLAGGYEQYF. The CDR3 bases are TGTGCCAGCAGACTAGCGGGGGGCTACGAGCAGTACTTC. This rearrangement joins TRBV19 to TRBJ2-5; 13 bases fit TRBD2. Judging by the DNA end, TRBJ2-7 fits better; the J call may be wrong. CDR1 and CDR2 (germline): LNHDA, SQIVND (reference sequence). CDR3 length: 13 amino acids.

This chain joins TRBV28 and TRBJ2-2; 7 nucleotides match TRBD2. This CDR3 is built from 16 residues. Germline CDR1 is MDHEN and CDR2 is SYDVKM. With 5 bases clipped from V and 7 bases from J, the junction kept 13 bases outside the gene matches. The CDR3 DNA reads TGTGCCAGCAGTCCGGCTGGGAGGGTTGAGGGCGGGGAGCTGTTTTTT. Translation gives CASSPAGRVEGGELFF.

This chain joins TRBV2 and TRBJ1-2; no firm D call. The CDR3 consists of 11 residues. From germline, CDR1 is SNHLY and CDR2 FYNNEI. V lost 6 bases, J lost 5 bases, and 7 bases lay in between. The CDR3 here is CASRAAYGYTF. The DNA of the CDR3 is TGTGCCAGCAGGGCGGCTTATGGCTACACCTTC.

The chain employs TRBV7-9 and TRBJ2-7; 7 positions agree with TRBD1. This CDR3 is built from 14 residues. Trimming took 5 bases from V and 3 from J; bases not matched to a gene: 7. The V gene's germline CDR1 is SEHNR and CDR2 FQNEAQ (reference sequence). The CDR3 coding sequence is TGTGCCAGCAGCACCCCGGACAGGAACTACGAGCAGTACTTC. Translated, it gives CASSTPDRNYEQYF. Full variable domain (missing parts from reference TRBV7-9 and TRBJ2-7): DTGVSQNPRHKITKRGQNVTFRCDPISEHNRLYWYRQTLGQGPEFLTYFQNEAQLEKSRLLSDRFSAERPKGSFSTLEIQRTEQGDSAMYLCASSTPDRNYEQYFGPGTRLTVT.

The V and J genes are TRBV18 and TRBJ2-1; TRBD2 matches at 8 bases. The V segment lost 3 bases and the J segment 3 bases; nucleotides outside the gene matches: 19. The CDR3 has 20 amino acids. Germline loops: CDR1 KGHSH, CDR2 LQKENI. CDR3 DNA sequence: TGTGCCAGCTCACCCCCGTATAAGCGGGAGTTCGGGAATCTCTACAATGAGCAGTTCTTC. It yields the protein CASSPPYKREFGNLYNEQFF.

V usage is TRBV28 and J usage is TRBJ1-2; no definite D call. This CDR3 is built from 13 residues. Trimming stripped 6 bases from V and 6 bases from J, with 14 bases between. Germline values: CDR1 MDHEN, CDR2 SYDVKM. The CDR3 bases are TGTGCCAGCAGCCGTCACAGTGTGAATGGCTACACCTTC. It translates to CASSRHSVNGYTF.

The CDR3, as DNA: TGTGCCAGCAGCTTGACCTTCCAGGGCTTCAAAGAGACCCAGTACTTC. Amino acids: CASSLTFQGFKETQYF. V is TRBV5-5 and J is TRBJ2-5, with a tentative D call TRBD1 (5 bases). With 1 base removed from V and 3 bases from J, the gap between germline ends came to 16 bases. The germline gives CDR1 SGHKS, CDR2 YYEKEE (reference sequence). This CDR3 has 16 amino acids.

This chain uses TRBV9 with TRBJ2-1, with 7 bases that match TRBD2. The CDR3 length is 15 residues. The ends lost 3 bases at V and 6 bases at J; junction bases unmatched: 9. Germline loops: CDR1 SGDLS, CDR2 YYNGEE. The CDR3 region is CASSDPSAGVNEQFF. The CDR3 bases are TGTGCCAGCAGCGACCCTTCGGCGGGGGTCAATGAGCAGTTCTTC.

In its sample, this clone was seen a few times. J is TRBJ2-3 and V is TRBV6-1; D is undetermined. CDR1 is MNHNS, CDR2 SASEGT, per germline. The CDR3 covers 15 residues. With 1 base removed from V and 0 bases from J, the gap between germline ends came to 8 bases. The CDR3 is CASSEDAGSTDTQYF. As DNA, the CDR3 is TGTGCCAGCAGTGAAGATGCAGGTAGCACAGATACGCAGTATTTT.

This rearrangement joins TRBV7-4 to TRBJ1-1, with 7 bases matching TRBD1. J gave up 1 base and V 3 bases, and 2 bases lay outside the gene matches. Germline V lookup: CDR1 SGHVT, CDR2 SQSDAQ. CDR3 length: 14 amino acids. The chain's CDR3 is CASSLGTANTEAFF. The CDR3 bases are TGTGCCAGCAGCTTGGGGACAGCGAACACTGAAGCTTTCTTT.

The chain links TRBV5-1 to TRBJ1-1; D may be TRBD1 (6 bases). CDR1 and CDR2 from the germline V gene are SGHRS and YFSETQ. Between the trimmed V and J ends, which lost 5 bases and 4 bases, there was a span of 15 bases. This CDR3 has 14 residues. The CDR3 sequence is CASRQGEGSTEAFF. DNA for the CDR3: TGCGCCAGCAGACAGGGCGAGGGAAGCACTGAAGCTTTCTTT.